These T cell receptor beta chains were read from a single sample in a study of blood T cell repertoires in COVID-19. Profiling relied on immunoSEQ multiplex PCR, and the TCRdb table lists in-frame clones only, not all of them. The sample has tens of thousands of clones, more than 75% seen once. Sequenced: peripheral blood. The receptors were gathered from a human donor in a cohort sampled during active COVID-19. Both conserved end residues are part of each CDR3. A D gene is named only where the DNA matches it firmly. Expanded clones are given a class, and other clones once, few, many or no size at all.

j_call | clone_size | d_call | v_call | cdr3_aa | cdr3_nt
TRBJ2-2 | few | - | TRBV7-3 | CASSTYRKGRAGATGELFF | TGTGCCAGCAGCACATATCGTAAAGGACGGGCGGGTGCCACCGGGGAGCTGTTTTTT
TRBJ2-2 | - | TRBD2 | TRBV4-1 | CASSQDSFSGGITGELFF | TGCGCCAGCAGCCAAGATTCCTTTAGCGGGGGCATCACCGGGGAGCTGTTTTTT
TRBJ2-7 | - | - | TRBV6-2/TRBV6-3 | CASSHSYEQYF | TGTGCCAGCAGTCACTCCTACGAGCAGTACTTC
TRBJ1-2 | - | - | TRBV5-1 | CASSRTDYGYTF | TGCGCCAGCAGCCGTACAGACTATGGCTACACCTTC
TRBJ1-1 | - | - | TRBV3-1/TRBV3-2 | CASRTGPVGTEAFF | TGTGCCAGCAGGACAGGCCCGGTGGGAACTGAAGCTTTCTTT
TRBJ2-1 | - | TRBD2 | TRBV24-1 | CATSVGGSKVEQFF | TGTGCCACCAGTGTAGGCGGGAGTAAGGTTGAGCAGTTCTTC
TRBJ1-1 | - | - | TRBV3-1/TRBV3-2 | CASSPWGEGLWTEAFF | TGTGCCAGCAGCCCTTGGGGGGAGGGTTTATGGACTGAAGCTTTCTTT
TRBJ1-2 | - | TRBD1 | TRBV2 | CASRDRGSGGYTF | TGTGCCAGCAGGGACAGGGGGTCGGGTGGCTACACCTTC
TRBJ2-5 | - | TRBD1 | TRBV24-1 | CATSARTGGPRETQYF | TGTGCCACCAGTGCCCGGACAGGGGGGCCTCGCGAGACCCAGTACTTC
TRBJ2-7 | - | TRBD1 | TRBV11-3 | CASSLGRTGGYEQYF | TGTGCCAGCAGCTTAGGTCGGACAGGGGGCTACGAGCAGTACTTC
TRBJ1-5 | - | - | TRBV28 | CASSSLTGGQPQHF | TGTGCCAGCAGTTCCCTGACAGGAGGCCAGCCCCAGCATTTT
TRBJ1-6 | - | - | TRBV3-1/TRBV3-2 | CASSQVRLGGPNSPLHF | TGTGCCAGCAGCCAAGTTCGACTCGGGGGGCCGAATTCACCCCTCCACTTT
TRBJ2-1 | - | - | TRBV20-1 | CSASILDNEQFF | TGCAGTGCTAGTATTCTAGACAATGAGCAGTTCTTC
TRBJ1-6 | - | - | TRBV28 | CASRIQSYNSPLHF | TGTGCCAGCAGGATACAGAGCTATAATTCACCCCTCCACTTT
TRBJ2-1 | - | TRBD2 | TRBV19 | CASSIGASGRRDEQFF | TGTGCCAGTAGTATAGGGGCCAGCGGGAGGCGGGATGAGCAGTTCTTC
TRBJ1-2 | - | - | TRBV13 | CASSLSPTGSHTF | TGTGCCAGCAGCTTATCACCAACAGGGAGCCACACCTTC
TRBJ2-1 | - | - | TRBV6-2/TRBV6-3 | CASSALSSYNEQFF | TGTGCCAGCAGCGCTCTAAGTTCCTACAATGAGCAGTTCTTC